The 5 T cell receptor beta chains below were found in one sample sequenced in a study of blood T cell repertoires in COVID-19. Profiling relied on immunoSEQ multiplex PCR, and the TCRdb table lists in-frame clones only, not all of them. Of about 100,000 clones listed, approximately 89% are singletons. The material sequenced was peripheral blood. The source of these receptors is a man aged 45-65 years with active COVID-19.

The chain has TRBV15 and TRBJ2-6; 10 bases align to TRBD1. The length of the CDR3 is 19 residues. Germline lookup yields CDR1 LNHNV and CDR2 YYDKDF (reference sequence). Trimming cost V 3 bases and J 0 bases; bases outside gene matches: 8. CDR3 protein: CATSRREGQGTSGANVLTF. The CDR3 DNA sequence: TGTGCCACCAGCAGGAGGGAGGGACAGGGGACCTCTGGGGCCAACGTCCTGACTTTC. Together with reference TRBV15 and TRBJ2-6, the CDR3 gives the full variable domain: DAMVIQNPRYQVTQFGKPVTLSCSQTLNHNVMYWYQQKSSQAPKLLFHYYDKDFNNEADTPDNFQSRRPNTSFCFLDIRSPGLGDTAMYLCATSRREGQGTSGANVLTFGAGSRLTVL.

The chain uses TRBV7-9 and TRBJ2-1; no clear D gene. V lost 5 bases to trimming and J lost 8 bases, with 10 bases between them. This CDR3 comprises 12 residues. CDR1 SEHNR and CDR2 FQNEAQ come from the germline V gene (reference sequence). As DNA, the CDR3 is TGTGCCAGCAGCATGGCCCCGCATGAGCAGTTCTTC. This codes for CASSMAPHEQFF.

J is TRBJ2-5 and V is TRBV5-4; 8 nucleotides match TRBD2. The junction had 16 bases not matched to a gene; V was cut back by 1 base and J by 5 bases. This CDR3 has 18 amino acids. Germline V gene data show CDR1 as SGHNT and CDR2 as YYREEE (reference sequence). Written as DNA, the CDR3 is TGTGCCAGCAGCTTGCGGCTAGCGGGTACCCTCGGGGAGGAGACCCAGTACTTC. As protein: CASSLRLAGTLGEETQYF.

The genes are TRBV24-1 and TRBJ2-3; 8 nucleotides match TRBD1. The CDR3 consists of 21 residues. Germline-derived CDR1 and CDR2 are KGHDR and SFDVKD. V trimming: 7 bases; J trimming: 1 base; junction bases outside the gene matches: 24. The CDR3 sequence: CATRSIGTGMFGLACTDTQYF. DNA for the CDR3: TGTGCCACCAGGTCTATTGGGACAGGAATGTTTGGATTGGCCTGCACAGATACGCAGTATTTT.

This clone was counted a single time. The V and J genes are TRBV6-5 and TRBJ2-3; 13 nucleotides match TRBD2. The V gene end was trimmed by 4 bases and the J gene end by 4 bases; junction bases not matched to a gene: 5. Germline values: CDR1 MNHEY, CDR2 SVGAGI. The CDR3 totals 16 residues. Here the CDR3 reads CASSSGTSGNADTQYF. DNA for the CDR3: TGTGCCAGCAGTTCCGGGACTAGCGGGAATGCAGATACGCAGTATTTT.